This TCR beta chain derives from a study of T cells in Graves' hyperthyroidism and ophthalmopathy. Trimming at V came to 1 base and at J to 0 bases, leaving 3 bases not matched to a gene. Germline CDR1 and CDR2: SGHAT and FQDESV (reference sequence). The CDR3 spans 15 residues. This clonotype was counted at least ten times. Its antigen is not identified. General study results and limits: From stable hyperthyroidism, ophthalmopathy was separated by a 13 V-J model.

Patients between 18 and 65 years old had hyperthyroidism, newly diagnosed and lasting under 2 months. Patients were excluded because of uncontrolled infection, other autoimmune disease, pregnancy or lactation. The diagnostic basis comprised clinical symptoms, serum thyroxine and TRAb, thyroid ultrasound and orbital computed tomography. RNA transcripts provided the source from which TCR beta CDR3 regions were amplified. TCR CDR3 regions were first amplified by RT-PCR with HTBI primers. Via MiXCR, TCRdb re-called the multiplex PCR reads, giving one row per CDR3 protein. This sample yields a few hundred thousand distinct CDR3 sequences, of which around 16% are seen a single time; approximately 7.4% belongs to the top ten.

The sequencing sample was made of blood. This chain uses TRBV11-1 with TRBJ2-7; 7 positions agree with TRBD1. The source is a woman aged 25-40 years with Graves' hyperthyroidism. The CDR3 DNA is TGTGCCAGCAGCTTAGAAGGGACAGTCTCCTACGAGCAGTACTTC. This translates into CASSLEGTVSYEQYF.